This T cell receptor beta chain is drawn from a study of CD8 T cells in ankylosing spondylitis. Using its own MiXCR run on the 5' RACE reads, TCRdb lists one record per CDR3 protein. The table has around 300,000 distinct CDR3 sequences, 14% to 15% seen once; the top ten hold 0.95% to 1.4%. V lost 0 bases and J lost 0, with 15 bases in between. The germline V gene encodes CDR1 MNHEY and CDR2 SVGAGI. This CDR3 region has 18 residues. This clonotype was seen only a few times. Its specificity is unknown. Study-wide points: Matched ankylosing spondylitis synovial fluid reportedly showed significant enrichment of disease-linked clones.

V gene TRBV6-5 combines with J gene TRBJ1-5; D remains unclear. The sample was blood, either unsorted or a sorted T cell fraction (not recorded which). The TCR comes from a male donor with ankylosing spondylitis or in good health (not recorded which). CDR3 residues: CASSYSSLRETSNQPQHF. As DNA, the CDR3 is TGTGCCAGCAGTTACTCGAGCTTGAGGGAGACTAGCAATCAGCCCCAGCATTTT.